This TCR beta chain appears in the sequencing data of a study of blood T cell repertoires in COVID-19. Overall study: T cells, B-cell-depleted T cells, or PBMCs supplied cDNA or gDNA.

The table came from immunoSEQ multiplex PCR; TCRdb's copy has only in-frame clones and leaves some out. The sample contains about 180,000 clones, 88% of which appear only once. The CDR3 runs to 13 residues. Trimming removed 10 bases at V and 1 base at J, with 12 bases between. The clonotype originates from a young woman who had recovered from COVID-19. The chain uses TRBV12-3 or TRBV12-4 and TRBJ2-3, with D unresolved. Sequenced material: PBMCs or T cells enriched from blood (not recorded which). The CDR3 sequence is CAMQIPGTDTQYF. The CDR3 DNA is TGTGCCATGCAGATTCCCGGCACAGATACGCAGTATTTT.